This TCR beta chain came from a study of blood T cell repertoires in COVID-19. Produced via immunoSEQ multiplex PCR; TCRdb's table is partial and in-frame only. There are roughly 400,000 clones in the sample; around 87% occur only once, and roughly 10% lies in the top ten. Deletions cut 0 bases from V and 7 bases from J, with 16 bases between. Germline V lookup: CDR1 SGHRS, CDR2 YFSETQ. The CDR3 sequence is 15 residues long. Sequencing used PBMCs or T cells enriched from blood (not recorded which). The chain is built from TRBV5-1 and TRBJ2-5; no firm D call. This clonotype was sampled from a woman in her fifties or sixties who had recovered from COVID-19. Here the CDR3 DNA reads TGCGCCAGCAGCTTGGCTAAGTCCTCGACGGGGACCCAGTACTTC. This gives the protein CASSLAKSSTGTQYF.